This TCR beta chain was sequenced during a study of T cell responses to AZD1222 COVID-19 vaccine. General observations from the study: Donors, mostly white British, included more females; clonal diversity was possibly underestimated.

Repertoires were generated with immunoSEQ multiplex PCR, while TCRdb's copy carries only in-frame clones and drops some. The data contain 53,000 or so clones, about 86% of them singletons. As concerns this clone: The antigen is undetermined.

Germline lookup yields CDR1 MDHEN and CDR2 SYDVKM. The ends lost 4 bases at V and 3 bases at J; junction bases unmatched: 8. This CDR3 spans 19 amino acids. The chain is built from TRBV28 and TRBJ2-6; 14 bases map to TRBD2. This clonotype was sampled from an adult who received the AZD1222 COVID-19 vaccine. Sequencing was performed on peripheral blood, taken 28 days after the second AZD1222 dose. DNA of the CDR3: TGTGCCAGCAGTTCTACGGGACTAGCGGGAGTGGGTGGGGCCAACGTCCTGACTTTC. Protein product: CASSSTGLAGVGGANVLTF.